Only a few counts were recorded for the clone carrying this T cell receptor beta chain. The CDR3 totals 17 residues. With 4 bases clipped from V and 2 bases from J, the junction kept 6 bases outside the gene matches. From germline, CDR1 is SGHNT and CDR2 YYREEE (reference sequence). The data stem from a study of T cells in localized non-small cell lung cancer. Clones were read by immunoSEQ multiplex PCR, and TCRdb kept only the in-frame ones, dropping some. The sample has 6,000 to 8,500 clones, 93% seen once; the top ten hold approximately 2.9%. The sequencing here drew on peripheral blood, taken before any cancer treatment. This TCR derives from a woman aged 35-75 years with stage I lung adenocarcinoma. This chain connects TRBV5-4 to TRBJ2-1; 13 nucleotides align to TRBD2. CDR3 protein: CASSTGTSGMTYNEQFF. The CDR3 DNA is TGTGCCAGCAGCACTGGGACTAGCGGGATGACCTACAATGAGCAGTTCTTC.